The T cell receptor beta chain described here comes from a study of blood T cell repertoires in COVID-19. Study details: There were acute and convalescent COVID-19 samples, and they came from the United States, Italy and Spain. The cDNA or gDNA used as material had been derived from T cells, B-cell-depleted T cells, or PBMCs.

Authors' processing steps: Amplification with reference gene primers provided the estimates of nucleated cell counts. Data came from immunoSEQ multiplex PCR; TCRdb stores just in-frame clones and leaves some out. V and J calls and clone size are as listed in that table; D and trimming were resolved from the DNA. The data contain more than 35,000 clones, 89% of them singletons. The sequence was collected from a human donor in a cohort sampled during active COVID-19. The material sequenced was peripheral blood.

The CDR3 DNA follows: TGCGCCAGCAGCCTAGAGTGGGACAGGGGACAGCCCCAGCATTTT. Protein product: CASSLEWDRGQPQHF. V usage is TRBV4-3 and J usage is TRBJ1-5, with 10 bases identical to TRBD1. Germline V CDR1 and CDR2: LGHNA, YSLEER. Trimming took 4 bases from V and 7 from J; bases not matched to a gene: 7. This CDR3 has 15 amino acids.